The entry below describes one TCR beta chain. The target antigen is unknown. The germline CDR1 and CDR2 sequences are SEHNR and FQNEAQ (reference sequence). The V gene end was trimmed by 5 bases and the J gene end by 4 bases; junction bases not matched to a gene: 9. CDR3 length equals 15 residues. This record comes from a study of beta chain features in type 1 diabetes. Study-wide results and limits: Type 1 diabetes patients showed a moderate but significant shortening of TCRB CDR3s in all four CD4+ subsets.

Expressed TCRB transcripts were sequenced after all isolated RNA was converted to cDNA. The protocol was immunoSEQ multiplex PCR, while the TCRdb copy is restricted to in-frame clones and leaves out a portion. This sample has around 690,000 clones, with 9.5% to 15% found just once. The chain carries TRBV7-9 and TRBJ2-3; TRBD1 agrees at 7 bases. This receptor was taken from a man aged 30 to 45 with type 1 diabetes. Material for sequencing was naive CD4+ T cells from blood. The CDR3 nucleotides are TGTGCCAGCAGCCCCCCGGGACAGAGAGCAGATACGCAGTATTTT. Residues: CASSPPGQRADTQYF.